Here is one TCR beta chain with its context. The same CDR3 can be traced to other DNA sequences in this sample. The data were taken from a study of shared clonotypes between healthy human individuals. Repertoires were generated with immunoSEQ multiplex PCR, while TCRdb's copy carries only in-frame clones and drops some. Here the sample spans around 2,000,000 clones, 85% to 95% being singletons. The naive CD8 subset, CD45RO-negative cells positively selected for CCR7, excluded terminally differentiated effector memory CD45RA+ cells. This clonotype was sampled from a man younger than 35 in good health. Some clones in this sample may be carry-over from other donors' samples. Sequencing was performed on naive CD8+ T cells from PBMCs.

The chain's CDR3 is CASSLGLNTGELFF. CDR3 nucleotides: TGTGCCAGCAGTTTAGGTTTGAACACCGGGGAGCTGTTTTTT. The rearrangement links TRBV28 to TRBJ2-2; D is uncertain. This CDR3 has 14 residues. Deletions cut 2 bases from V and 1 base from J, with 5 bases between. The germline CDR1 and CDR2 sequences are MDHEN and SYDVKM. The whole variable domain, filled in from reference TRBV28 and TRBJ2-2, reads DVKVTQSSRYLVKRTGEKVFLECVQDMDHENMFWYRQDPGLGLRLIYFSYDVKMKEKGDIPEGYSVSREKKERFSLILESASTNQTSMYLCASSLGLNTGELFFGEGSRLTVL.